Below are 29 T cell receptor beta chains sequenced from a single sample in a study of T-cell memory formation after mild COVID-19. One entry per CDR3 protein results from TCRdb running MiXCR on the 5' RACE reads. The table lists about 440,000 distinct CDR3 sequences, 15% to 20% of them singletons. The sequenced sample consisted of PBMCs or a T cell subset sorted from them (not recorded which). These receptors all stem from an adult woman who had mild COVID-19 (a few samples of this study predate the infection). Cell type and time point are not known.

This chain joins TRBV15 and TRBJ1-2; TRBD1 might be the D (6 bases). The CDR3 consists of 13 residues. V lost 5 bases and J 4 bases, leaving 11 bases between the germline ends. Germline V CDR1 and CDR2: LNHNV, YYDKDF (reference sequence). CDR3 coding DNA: TGTGCCACCAGCCGGGACACTGGCTATGGCTACACCTTC. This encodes CATSRDTGYGYTF.

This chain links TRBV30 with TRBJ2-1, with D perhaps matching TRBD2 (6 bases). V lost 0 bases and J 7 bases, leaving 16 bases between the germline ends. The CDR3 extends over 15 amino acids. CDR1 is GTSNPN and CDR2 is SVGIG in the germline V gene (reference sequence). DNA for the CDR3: TGTGCCTGGAGTGTTTCCGCGGGGAGTAGTAATGAGCAGTTCTTC. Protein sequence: CAWSVSAGSSNEQFF.

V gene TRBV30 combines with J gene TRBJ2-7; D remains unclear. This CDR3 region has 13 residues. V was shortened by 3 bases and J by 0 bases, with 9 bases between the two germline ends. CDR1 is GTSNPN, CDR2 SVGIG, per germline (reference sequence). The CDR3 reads CAWRNRGSYEQYF. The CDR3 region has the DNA TGTGCCTGGAGGAACCGAGGCTCCTACGAGCAGTACTTC.

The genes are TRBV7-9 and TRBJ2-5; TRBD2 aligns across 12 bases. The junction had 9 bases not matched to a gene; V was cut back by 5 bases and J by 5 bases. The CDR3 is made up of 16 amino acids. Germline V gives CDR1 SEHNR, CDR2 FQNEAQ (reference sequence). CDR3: CASSITSGRKGETQYF. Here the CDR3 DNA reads TGTGCCAGCAGCATAACTAGCGGGAGGAAGGGGGAGACCCAGTACTTC. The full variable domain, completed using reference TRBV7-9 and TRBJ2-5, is DTGVSQNPRHKITKRGQNVTFRCDPISEHNRLYWYRQTLGQGPEFLTYFQNEAQLEKSRLLSDRFSAERPKGSFSTLEIQRTEQGDSAMYLCASSITSGRKGETQYFGPGTRLLVL.

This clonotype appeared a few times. CDR3 sequence reads: CSAATSGTGSSIFYNQPQHF. The CDR3 DNA follows: TGCAGTGCTGCTACATCCGGGACAGGCTCCTCAATTTTCTATAATCAGCCCCAGCATTTT. This chain joins TRBV20-1 and TRBJ1-5; 8 bases agree with TRBD1. This CDR3 has 20 amino acids. With 5 bases clipped from V and 4 bases from J, the junction kept 25 bases outside the gene matches. Germline CDR1 reads DFQATT; CDR2 reads SNEGSKA (reference sequence).

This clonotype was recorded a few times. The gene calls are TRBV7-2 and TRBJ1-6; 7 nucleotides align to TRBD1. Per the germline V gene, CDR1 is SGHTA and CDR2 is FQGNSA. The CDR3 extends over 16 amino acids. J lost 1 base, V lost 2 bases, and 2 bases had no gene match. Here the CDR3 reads CASSLNRGSYNSPLHF. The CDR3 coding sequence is TGTGCCAGCAGCTTAAACAGGGGATCCTATAATTCACCCCTCCACTTT. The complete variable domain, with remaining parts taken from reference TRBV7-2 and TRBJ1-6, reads GAGVSQSPSNKVTEKGKDVELRCDPISGHTALYWYRQSLGQGLEFLIYFQGNSAPDKSGLPSDRFSAERTGGSVSTLTIQRTQQEDSAVYLCASSLNRGSYNSPLHFGNGTRLTVT.

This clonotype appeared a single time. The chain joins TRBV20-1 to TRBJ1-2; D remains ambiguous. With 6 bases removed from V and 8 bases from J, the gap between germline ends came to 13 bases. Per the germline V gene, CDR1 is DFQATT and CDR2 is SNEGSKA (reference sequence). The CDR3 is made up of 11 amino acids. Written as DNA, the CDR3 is TGCAGTGCCCCGAGCGGGCCCGGCTACACCTTC. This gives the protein CSAPSGPGYTF.

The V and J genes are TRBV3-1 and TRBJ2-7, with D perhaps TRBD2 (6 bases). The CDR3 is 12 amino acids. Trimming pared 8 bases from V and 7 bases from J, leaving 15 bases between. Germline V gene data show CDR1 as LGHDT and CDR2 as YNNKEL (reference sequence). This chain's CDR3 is CASGRMGAEQYF. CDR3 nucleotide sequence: TGTGCCAGCGGGAGGATGGGAGCTGAGCAGTACTTC.

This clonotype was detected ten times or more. The CDR3 sequence: CASAAGMTDTQYF. CDR3 DNA sequence: TGTGCCAGCGCGGCGGGGATGACAGATACGCAGTATTTT. The chain employs TRBV5-4 and TRBJ2-3, with D possibly TRBD2 on 6 matching bases. This CDR3 region has 13 residues. In germline, CDR1 is SGHNT, CDR2 YYREEE (reference sequence). V was pared by 7 bases and J by 3 bases, with 12 bases between.

DNA for the CDR3: TGTGCCAGCAGCTTAGCGCGGACAGGGGTGTTTGGCAAAAACATTCAGTACTTC. It translates to CASSLARTGVFGKNIQYF. The chain recombines TRBV7-8 with TRBJ2-4; 9 bases agree with TRBD1. The CDR3 has 18 amino acids. Germline V gives CDR1 SGHVS, CDR2 FQNEAQ. J gave up 3 bases and V 0 bases, and 9 bases lay outside the gene matches.

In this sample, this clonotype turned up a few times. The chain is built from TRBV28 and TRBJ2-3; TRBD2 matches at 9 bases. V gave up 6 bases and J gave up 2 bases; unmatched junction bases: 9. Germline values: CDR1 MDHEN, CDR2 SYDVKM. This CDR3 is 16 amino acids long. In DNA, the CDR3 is TGTGCCAGCAGCCATCATTGGACTAGCGCCACAGATACGCAGTATTTT. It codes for CASSHHWTSATDTQYF.

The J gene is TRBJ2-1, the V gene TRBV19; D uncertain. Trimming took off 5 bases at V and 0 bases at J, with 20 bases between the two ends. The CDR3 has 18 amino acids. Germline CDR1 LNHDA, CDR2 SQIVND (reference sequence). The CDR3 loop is CASSSAPGGMSSYNEQFF. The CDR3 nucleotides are TGTGCCAGTAGTTCGGCCCCGGGCGGCATGAGCTCCTACAATGAGCAGTTCTTC.

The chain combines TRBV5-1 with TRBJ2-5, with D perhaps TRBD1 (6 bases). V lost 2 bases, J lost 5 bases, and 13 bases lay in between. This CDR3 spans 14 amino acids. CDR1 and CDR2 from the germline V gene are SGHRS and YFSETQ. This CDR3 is CASSFRGRDETQYF. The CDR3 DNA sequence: TGCGCCAGCAGCTTCAGGGGCCGGGATGAGACCCAGTACTTC. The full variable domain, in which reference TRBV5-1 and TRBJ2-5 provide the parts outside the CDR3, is KAGVTQTPRYLIKTRGQQVTLSCSPISGHRSVSWYQQTPGQGLQFLFEYFSETQRNKGNFPGRFSGRQFSNSRSEMNVSTLELGDSALYLCASSFRGRDETQYFGPGTRLLVL.

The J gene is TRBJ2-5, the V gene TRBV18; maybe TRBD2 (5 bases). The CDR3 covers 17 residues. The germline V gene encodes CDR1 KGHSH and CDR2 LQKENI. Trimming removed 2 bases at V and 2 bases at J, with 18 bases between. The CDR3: CASSPTTGMGFQETQYF. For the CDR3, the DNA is TGTGCCAGCTCACCAACTACGGGGATGGGGTTTCAAGAGACCCAGTACTTC.

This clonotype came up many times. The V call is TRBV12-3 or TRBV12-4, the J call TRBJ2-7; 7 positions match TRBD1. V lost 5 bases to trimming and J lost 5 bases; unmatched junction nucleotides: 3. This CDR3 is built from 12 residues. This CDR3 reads CASSRQGNEQYF. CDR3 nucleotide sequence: TGTGCCAGCAGTAGACAGGGAAACGAGCAGTACTTC.

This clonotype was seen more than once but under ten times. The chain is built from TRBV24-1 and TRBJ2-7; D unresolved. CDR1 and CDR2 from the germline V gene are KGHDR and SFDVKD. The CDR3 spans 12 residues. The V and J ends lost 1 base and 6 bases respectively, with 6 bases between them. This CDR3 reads CATSDFGGEQYF. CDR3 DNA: TGTGCCACCAGTGATTTTGGTGGCGAGCAGTACTTC.

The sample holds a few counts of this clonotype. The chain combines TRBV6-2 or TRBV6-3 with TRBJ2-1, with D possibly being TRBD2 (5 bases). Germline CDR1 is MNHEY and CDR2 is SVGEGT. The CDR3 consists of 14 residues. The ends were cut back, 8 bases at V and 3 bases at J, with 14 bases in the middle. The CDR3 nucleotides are TGTGCCAGCGGTTTCGACTACGACTACAATGAGCAGTTCTTC. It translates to CASGFDYDYNEQFF.

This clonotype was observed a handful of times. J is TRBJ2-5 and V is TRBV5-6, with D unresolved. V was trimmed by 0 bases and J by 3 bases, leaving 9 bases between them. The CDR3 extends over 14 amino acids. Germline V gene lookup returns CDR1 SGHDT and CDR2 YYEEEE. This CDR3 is CASSLERREETQYF. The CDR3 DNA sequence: TGTGCCAGCAGCTTGGAAAGAAGAGAAGAGACCCAGTACTTC.

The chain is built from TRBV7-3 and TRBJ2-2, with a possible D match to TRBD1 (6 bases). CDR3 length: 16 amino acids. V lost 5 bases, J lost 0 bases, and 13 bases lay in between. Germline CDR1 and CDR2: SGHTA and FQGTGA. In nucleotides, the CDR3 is TGTGCCAGCAGCCTGACAGGTCCACCGAACACCGGGGAGCTGTTTTTT. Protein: CASSLTGPPNTGELFF.

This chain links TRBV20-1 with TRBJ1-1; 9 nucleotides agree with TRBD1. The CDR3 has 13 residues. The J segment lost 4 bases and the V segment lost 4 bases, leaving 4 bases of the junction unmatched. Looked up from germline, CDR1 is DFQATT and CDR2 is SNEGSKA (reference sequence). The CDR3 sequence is CSAIRQGVTEAFF. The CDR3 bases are TGCAGTGCTATCCGACAGGGGGTCACTGAAGCTTTCTTT.

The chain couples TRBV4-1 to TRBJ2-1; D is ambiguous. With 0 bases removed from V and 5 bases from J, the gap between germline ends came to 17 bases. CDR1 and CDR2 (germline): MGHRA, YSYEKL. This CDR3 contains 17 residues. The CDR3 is CASSQDRTVSLDNEQFF. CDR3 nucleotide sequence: TGCGCCAGCAGCCAAGATCGTACCGTTTCTCTTGACAATGAGCAGTTCTTC.

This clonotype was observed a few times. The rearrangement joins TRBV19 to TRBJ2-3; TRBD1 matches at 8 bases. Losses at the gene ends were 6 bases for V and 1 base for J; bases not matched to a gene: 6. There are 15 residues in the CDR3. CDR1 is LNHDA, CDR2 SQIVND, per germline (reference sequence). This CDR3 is CASSHPGQGTDTQYF. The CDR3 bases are TGTGCCAGTAGCCATCCGGGACAGGGCACAGATACGCAGTATTTT.

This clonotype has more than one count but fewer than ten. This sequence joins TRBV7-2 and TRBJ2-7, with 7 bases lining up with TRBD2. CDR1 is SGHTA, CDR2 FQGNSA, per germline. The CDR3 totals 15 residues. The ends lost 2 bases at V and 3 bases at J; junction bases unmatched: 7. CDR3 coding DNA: TGTGCCAGCAGCTTACATCAGGGCGGGGGCTACGAGCAGTACTTC. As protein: CASSLHQGGGYEQYF.

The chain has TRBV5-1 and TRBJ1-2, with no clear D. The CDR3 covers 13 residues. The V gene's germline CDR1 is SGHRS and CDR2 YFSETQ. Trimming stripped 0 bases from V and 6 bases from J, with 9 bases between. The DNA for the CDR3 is TGCGCCAGCAGCTTGGAGGCGATAGATGGCTACACCTTC. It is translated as CASSLEAIDGYTF.

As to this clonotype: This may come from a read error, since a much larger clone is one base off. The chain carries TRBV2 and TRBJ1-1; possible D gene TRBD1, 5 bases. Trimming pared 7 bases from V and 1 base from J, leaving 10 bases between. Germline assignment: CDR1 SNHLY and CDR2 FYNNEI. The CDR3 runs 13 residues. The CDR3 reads CASTGTENTEAFF. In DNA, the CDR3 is TGTGCCAGCACCGGGACGGAGAACACTGAAGCTTTCTTT.

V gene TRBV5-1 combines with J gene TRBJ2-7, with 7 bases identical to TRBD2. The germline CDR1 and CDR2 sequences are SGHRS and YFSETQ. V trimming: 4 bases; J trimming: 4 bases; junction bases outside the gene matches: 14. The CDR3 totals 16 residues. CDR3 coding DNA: TGCGCCAGCAGCCTTAACCCAGCGGGAAACGGATACGAGCAGTACTTC. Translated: CASSLNPAGNGYEQYF. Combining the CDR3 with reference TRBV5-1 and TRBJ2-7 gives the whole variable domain KAGVTQTPRYLIKTRGQQVTLSCSPISGHRSVSWYQQTPGQGLQFLFEYFSETQRNKGNFPGRFSGRQFSNSRSEMNVSTLELGDSALYLCASSLNPAGNGYEQYFGPGTRLTVT.

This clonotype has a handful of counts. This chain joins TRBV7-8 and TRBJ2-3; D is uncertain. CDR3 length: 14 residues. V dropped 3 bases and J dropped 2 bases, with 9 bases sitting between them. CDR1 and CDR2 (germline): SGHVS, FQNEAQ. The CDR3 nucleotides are TGTGCCAGCAGCTTTCCCAGCCACACAGATACGCAGTATTTT. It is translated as CASSFPSHTDTQYF.

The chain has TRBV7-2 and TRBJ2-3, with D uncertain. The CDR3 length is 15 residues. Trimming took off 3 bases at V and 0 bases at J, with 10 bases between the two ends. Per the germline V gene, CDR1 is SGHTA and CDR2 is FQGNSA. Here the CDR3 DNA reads TGTGCCAGCAGCTTCCAGCGCGCTAGCACAGATACGCAGTATTTT. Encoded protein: CASSFQRASTDTQYF.

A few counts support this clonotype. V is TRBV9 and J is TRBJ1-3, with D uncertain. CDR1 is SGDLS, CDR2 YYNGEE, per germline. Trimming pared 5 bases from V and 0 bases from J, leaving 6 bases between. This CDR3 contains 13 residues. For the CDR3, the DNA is TGTGCCAGCAGAGATTCCTCTGGAAACACCATATATTTT. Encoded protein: CASRDSSGNTIYF.